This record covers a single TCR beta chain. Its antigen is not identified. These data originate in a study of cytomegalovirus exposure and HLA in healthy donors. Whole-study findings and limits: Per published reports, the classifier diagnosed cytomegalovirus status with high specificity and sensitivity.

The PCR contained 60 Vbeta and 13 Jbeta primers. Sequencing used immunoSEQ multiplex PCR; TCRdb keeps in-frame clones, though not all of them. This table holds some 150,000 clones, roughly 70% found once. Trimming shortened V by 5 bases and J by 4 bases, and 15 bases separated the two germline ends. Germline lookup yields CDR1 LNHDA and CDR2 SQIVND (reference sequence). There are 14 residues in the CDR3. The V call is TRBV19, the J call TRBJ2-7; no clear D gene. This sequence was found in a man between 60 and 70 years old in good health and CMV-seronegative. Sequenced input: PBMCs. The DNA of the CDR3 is TGTGCCAGTAGTCAAGACATGGGTTCGTACGAGCAGTACTTC. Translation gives CASSQDMGSYEQYF.